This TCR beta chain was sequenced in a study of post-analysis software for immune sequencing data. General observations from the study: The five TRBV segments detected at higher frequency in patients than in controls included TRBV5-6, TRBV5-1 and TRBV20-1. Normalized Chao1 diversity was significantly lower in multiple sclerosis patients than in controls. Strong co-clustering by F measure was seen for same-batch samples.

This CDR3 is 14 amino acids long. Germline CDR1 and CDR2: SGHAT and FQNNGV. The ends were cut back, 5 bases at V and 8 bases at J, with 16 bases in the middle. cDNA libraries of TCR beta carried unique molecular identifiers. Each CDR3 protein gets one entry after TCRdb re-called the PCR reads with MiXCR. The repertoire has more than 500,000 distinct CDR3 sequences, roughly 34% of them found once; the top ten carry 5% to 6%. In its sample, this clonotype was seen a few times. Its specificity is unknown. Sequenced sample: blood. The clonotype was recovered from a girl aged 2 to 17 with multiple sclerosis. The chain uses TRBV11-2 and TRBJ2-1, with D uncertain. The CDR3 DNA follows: TGTGCCAGCAGCCCACCGGAGATTCTAGATGAGCAGTTCTTC. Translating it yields CASSPPEILDEQFF.